This T cell receptor (beta chain) was sequenced during a study of T cells expressing NK-cell markers. Overall study findings and caveats: Four donors likewise had their CD3+CD56-NKG2C+ fraction led by these clonotypes.

Remarks on this clonotype: Its target is not known.

The authors made TCR beta cDNA libraries by 5'RACE template switching. This switching added a universal primer site and UMIs. Using the 5' RACE reads, TCRdb records one entry per CDR3 protein without DNA. In total, the table holds 140,000 or so distinct CDR3 sequences. The CDR3 sequence is 17 residues long. The germline CDR1 and CDR2 sequences are WSHSY and SAAADI. The clonotype originates from a man aged 18 to 29 in good health. Sequences were obtained from blood T cells: a sorted CD56 or NKG2C T cell subset, CD4+ or CD8+ T cells, or bulk PBMC T cells (not recorded which). V gene TRBV10-2 combines with J gene TRBJ2-2; lacking DNA, the TRBD2 call made by TCRdb goes unchecked. The chain's CDR3 is CASRSQAGVSDTGELFF.